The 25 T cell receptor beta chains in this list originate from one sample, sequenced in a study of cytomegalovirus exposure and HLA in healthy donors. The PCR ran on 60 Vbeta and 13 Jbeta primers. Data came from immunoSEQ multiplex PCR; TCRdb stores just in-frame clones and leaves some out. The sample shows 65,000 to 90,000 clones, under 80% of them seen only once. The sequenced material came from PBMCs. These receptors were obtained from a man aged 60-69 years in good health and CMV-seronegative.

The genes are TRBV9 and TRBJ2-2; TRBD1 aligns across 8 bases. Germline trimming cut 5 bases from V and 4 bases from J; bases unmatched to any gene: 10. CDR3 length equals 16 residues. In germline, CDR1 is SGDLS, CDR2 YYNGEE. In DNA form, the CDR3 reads TGTGCCAGCAGGGCAGGGGGCGCAGCGAGCACCGGGGAGCTGTTTTTT. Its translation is CASRAGGAASTGELFF.

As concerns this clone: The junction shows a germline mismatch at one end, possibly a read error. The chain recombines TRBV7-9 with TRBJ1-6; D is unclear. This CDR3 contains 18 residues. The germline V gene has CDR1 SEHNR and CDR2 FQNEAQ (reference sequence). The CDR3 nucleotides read TGTTCCAGCAGCTTACCGGGAAGATCTAGCTCCTATAATTCACCCCTCCACTTT. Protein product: CSSSLPGRSSSYNSPLHF.

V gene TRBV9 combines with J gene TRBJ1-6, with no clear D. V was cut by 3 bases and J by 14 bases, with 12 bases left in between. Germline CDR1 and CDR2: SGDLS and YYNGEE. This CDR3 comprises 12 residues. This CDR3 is CASSGHEGTLHF. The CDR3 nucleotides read TGTGCCAGCAGCGGCCACGAGGGCACCCTCCACTTT.

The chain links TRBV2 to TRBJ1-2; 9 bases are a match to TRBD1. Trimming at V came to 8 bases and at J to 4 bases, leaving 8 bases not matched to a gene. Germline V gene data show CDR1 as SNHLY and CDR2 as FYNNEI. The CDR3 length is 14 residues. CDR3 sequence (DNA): TGTGCCAGCGTCCGGGACAGGGTTACCTATGGCTACACCTTC. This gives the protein CASVRDRVTYGYTF.

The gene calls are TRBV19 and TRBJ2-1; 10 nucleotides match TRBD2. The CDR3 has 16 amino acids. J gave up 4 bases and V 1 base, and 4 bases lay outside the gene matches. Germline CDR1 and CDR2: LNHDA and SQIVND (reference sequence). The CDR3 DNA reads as TGTGCCAGTAGTATAGGTGTAGCGGGGGGTTACAATGAGCAGTTCTTC. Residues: CASSIGVAGGYNEQFF.

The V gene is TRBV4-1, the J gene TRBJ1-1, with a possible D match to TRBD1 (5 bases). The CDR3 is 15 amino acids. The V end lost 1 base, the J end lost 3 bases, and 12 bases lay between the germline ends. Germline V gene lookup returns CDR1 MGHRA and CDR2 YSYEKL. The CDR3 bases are TGCGCCAGCAGCCAAGTCAGGGCGGGGGACACTGAAGCTTTCTTT. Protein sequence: CASSQVRAGDTEAFF.

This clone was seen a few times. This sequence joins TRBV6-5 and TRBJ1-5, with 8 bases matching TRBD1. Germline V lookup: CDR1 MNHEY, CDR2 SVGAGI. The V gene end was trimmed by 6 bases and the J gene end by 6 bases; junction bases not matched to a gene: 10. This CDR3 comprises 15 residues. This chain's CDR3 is CASSQRQGAGQPQHF. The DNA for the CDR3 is TGTGCCAGCAGCCAAAGGCAGGGGGCGGGTCAGCCCCAGCATTTT.

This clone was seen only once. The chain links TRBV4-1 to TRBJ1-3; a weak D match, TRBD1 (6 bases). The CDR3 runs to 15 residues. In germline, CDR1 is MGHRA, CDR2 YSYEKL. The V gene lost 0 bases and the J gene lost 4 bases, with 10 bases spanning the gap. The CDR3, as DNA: TGCGCCAGCAGCCAAGAACTAGGGACAGGAAACACCATATATTTT. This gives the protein CASSQELGTGNTIYF.

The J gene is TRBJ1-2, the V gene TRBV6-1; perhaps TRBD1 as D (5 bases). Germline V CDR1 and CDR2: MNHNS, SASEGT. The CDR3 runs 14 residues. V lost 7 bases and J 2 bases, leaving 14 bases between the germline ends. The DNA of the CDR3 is TGTGCCAGCAATGCCTGGGGGGGGAACTATGGCTACACCTTC. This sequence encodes CASNAWGGNYGYTF.

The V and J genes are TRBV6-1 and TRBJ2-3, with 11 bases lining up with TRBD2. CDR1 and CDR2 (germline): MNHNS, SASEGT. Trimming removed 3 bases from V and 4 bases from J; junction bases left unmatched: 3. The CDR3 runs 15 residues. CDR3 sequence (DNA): TGTGCCAGCAGTGATAGCGGGGGGGCCCCAGATACGCAGTATTTT. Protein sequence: CASSDSGGAPDTQYF.

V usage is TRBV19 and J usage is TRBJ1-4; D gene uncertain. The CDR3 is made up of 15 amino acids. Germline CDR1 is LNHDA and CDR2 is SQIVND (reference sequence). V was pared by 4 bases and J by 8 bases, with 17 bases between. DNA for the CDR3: TGTGCCAGTAGTACCGGACCTCCGGAGGAGGAAAAACTGTTTTTT. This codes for CASSTGPPEEEKLFF.

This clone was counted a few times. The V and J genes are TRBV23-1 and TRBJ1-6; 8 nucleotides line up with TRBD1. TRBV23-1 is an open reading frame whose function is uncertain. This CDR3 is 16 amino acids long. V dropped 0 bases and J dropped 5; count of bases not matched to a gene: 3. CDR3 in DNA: TGCGCCAGCAGTCAATCGGCGGACAGGGATAATTCACCCCTCCACTTT. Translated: CASSQSADRDNSPLHF.

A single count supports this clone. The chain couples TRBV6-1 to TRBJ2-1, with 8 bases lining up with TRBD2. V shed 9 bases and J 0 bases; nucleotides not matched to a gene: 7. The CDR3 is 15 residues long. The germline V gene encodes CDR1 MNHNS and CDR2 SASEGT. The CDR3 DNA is TGTGCCAGTACCCCCCGGGGGGGCTCCTACAATGAGCAGTTCTTC. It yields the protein CASTPRGGSYNEQFF.

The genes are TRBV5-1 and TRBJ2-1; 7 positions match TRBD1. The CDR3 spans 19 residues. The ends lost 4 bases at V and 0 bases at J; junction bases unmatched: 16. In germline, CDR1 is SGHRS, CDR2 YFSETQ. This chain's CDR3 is CASSTTGQLIGLSYNEQFF. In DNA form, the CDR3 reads TGCGCCAGCAGCACCACGGGACAGCTAATCGGACTCTCCTACAATGAGCAGTTCTTC.

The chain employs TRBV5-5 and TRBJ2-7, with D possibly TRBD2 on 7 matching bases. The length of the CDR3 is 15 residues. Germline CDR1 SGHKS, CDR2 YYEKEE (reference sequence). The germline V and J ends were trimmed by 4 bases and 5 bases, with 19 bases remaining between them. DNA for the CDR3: TGTGCCAGCAGCCGACGCGTGGGGGGGCAGGACGAGCAGTACTTC. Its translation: CASSRRVGGQDEQYF.

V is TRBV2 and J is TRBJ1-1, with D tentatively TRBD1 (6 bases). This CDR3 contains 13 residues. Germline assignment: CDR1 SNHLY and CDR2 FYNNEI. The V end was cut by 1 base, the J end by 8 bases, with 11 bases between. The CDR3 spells CASSEGGQAEAFF. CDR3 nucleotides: TGTGCCAGCAGTGAAGGGGGGCAGGCAGAAGCTTTCTTT.

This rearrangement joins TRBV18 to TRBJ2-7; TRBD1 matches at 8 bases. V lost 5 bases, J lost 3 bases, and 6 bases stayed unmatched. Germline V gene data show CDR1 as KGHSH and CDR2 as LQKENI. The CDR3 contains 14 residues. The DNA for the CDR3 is TGTGCCAGCTCAAGGACGGACAGGGTCTACGAGCAGTACTTC. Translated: CASSRTDRVYEQYF.

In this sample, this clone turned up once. CDR3 in DNA: TGTGCCAGCAGCGCAGGCGGGTATACGCAGTATTTT. This codes for CASSAGGYTQYF. V gene TRBV25-1 combines with J gene TRBJ2-3, with a tentative D call TRBD2 (5 bases). Germline V gene data show CDR1 as MGHDK and CDR2 as SYGVNS. This CDR3 contains 12 residues. V lost 6 bases and J lost 7, with 11 bases in between. Combining the CDR3 with reference TRBV25-1 and TRBJ2-3 gives the whole variable domain EADIYQTPRYLVIGTGKKITLECSQTMGHDKMYWYQQDPGMELHLIHYSYGVNSTEKGDLSSESTVSRIRTEHFPLTLESARPSHTSQYLCASSAGGYTQYFGPGTRLTVL.

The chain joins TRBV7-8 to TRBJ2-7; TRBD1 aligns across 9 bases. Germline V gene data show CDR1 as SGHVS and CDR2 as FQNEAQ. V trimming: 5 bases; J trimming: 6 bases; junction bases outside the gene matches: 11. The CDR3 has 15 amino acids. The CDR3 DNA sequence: TGTGCCAGCAGCCCCGTTAGGGGACAGGGCCTCGAGCAGTACTTC. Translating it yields CASSPVRGQGLEQYF.

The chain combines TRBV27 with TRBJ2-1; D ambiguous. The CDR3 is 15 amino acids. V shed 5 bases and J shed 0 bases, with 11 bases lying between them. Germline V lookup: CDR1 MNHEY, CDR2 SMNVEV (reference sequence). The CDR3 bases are TGTGCCAGCAGTCCTATTATTAGCTCCTACAATGAGCAGTTCTTC. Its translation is CASSPIISSYNEQFF.

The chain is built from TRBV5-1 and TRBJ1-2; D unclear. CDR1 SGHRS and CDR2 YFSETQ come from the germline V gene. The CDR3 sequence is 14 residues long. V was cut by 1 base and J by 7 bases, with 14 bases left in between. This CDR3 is CASSLSVTDSGYTF. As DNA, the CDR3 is TGCGCCAGCAGCTTGTCGGTAACAGATTCTGGCTACACCTTC.

The CDR3 spells CASSFQGDQPQHF. The CDR3 DNA follows: TGTGCCAGCAGTTTCCAGGGGGATCAGCCCCAGCATTTT. The chain recombines TRBV25-1 with TRBJ1-5, with TRBD1 matching 7 bases. The CDR3 spans 13 residues. Germline assignment: CDR1 MGHDK and CDR2 SYGVNS. With V trimmed by 5 bases and J by 5 bases, 3 bases remained unmatched.

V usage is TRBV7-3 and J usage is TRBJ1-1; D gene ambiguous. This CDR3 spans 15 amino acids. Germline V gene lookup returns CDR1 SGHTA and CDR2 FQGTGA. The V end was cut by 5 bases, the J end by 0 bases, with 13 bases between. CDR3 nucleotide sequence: TGTGCCAGCAGCGCCAACCGGGTGATGAACACTGAAGCTTTCTTT. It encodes CASSANRVMNTEAFF.

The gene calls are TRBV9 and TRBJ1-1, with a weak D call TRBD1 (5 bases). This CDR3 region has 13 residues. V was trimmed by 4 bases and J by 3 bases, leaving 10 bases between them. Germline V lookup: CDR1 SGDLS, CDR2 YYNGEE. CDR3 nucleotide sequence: TGTGCCAGCAGCCTGGGGGGGGACACTGAAGCTTTCTTT. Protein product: CASSLGGDTEAFF.

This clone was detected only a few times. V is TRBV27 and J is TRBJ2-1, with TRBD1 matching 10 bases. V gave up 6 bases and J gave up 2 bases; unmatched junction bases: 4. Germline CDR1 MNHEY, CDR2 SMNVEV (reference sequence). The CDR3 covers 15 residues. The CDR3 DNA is TGTGCCAGCAGCCGGGACAGGGGCCCCTACAATGAGCAGTTCTTC. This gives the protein CASSRDRGPYNEQFF.